This is a list of T cell receptor beta chains from one sample in a study of cytomegalovirus exposure and HLA in healthy donors. Libraries were prepared by immunoSEQ multiplex PCR; TCRdb keeps only in-frame clonotypes and omits some of them. The sample consists of around 140,000 clones, about 75% of them appearing once. Sample: PBMCs. The receptor set was obtained from a middle-aged man in good health and CMV-seronegative. The CDR3 runs from the conserved cysteine through the conserved F or W. Each record gives: V gene, J gene, clone size, CDR3 protein. Some rows mark clone size as missing; the rest say once, few, many or name a class of expanded clone.

v_gene: TRBV19; j_gene: TRBJ1-2; abundance: -; CDR3aa: CASNPGTGPSGYTF
v_gene: TRBV6-6; j_gene: TRBJ2-3; abundance: -; CDR3aa: CASSYSTRGTDTQYF
v_gene: TRBV7-2; j_gene: TRBJ2-2; abundance: -; CDR3aa: CASSSGQGRGELFF
v_gene: TRBV2; j_gene: TRBJ2-1; abundance: -; CDR3aa: CASSTTGARYNEQFF
v_gene: TRBV19; j_gene: TRBJ1-2; abundance: -; CDR3aa: CASSLTRTGTGFYTF
v_gene: TRBV4-1; j_gene: TRBJ1-1; abundance: -; CDR3aa: CASRQLRGKNTEAFF
v_gene: TRBV6-1; j_gene: TRBJ1-5; abundance: -; CDR3aa: CASRQGFNQPQHF
v_gene: TRBV30; j_gene: TRBJ1-5; abundance: once; CDR3aa: CALDRVGNQPQHF
v_gene: TRBV5-5; j_gene: TRBJ1-1; abundance: -; CDR3aa: CASSLGLAGHKNTEAFF
v_gene: TRBV7-3; j_gene: TRBJ2-7; abundance: -; CDR3aa: CASSSTGSSYEQYF
v_gene: TRBV18; j_gene: TRBJ2-1; abundance: -; CDR3aa: CASSPLNEQFF
v_gene: TRBV4-1; j_gene: TRBJ2-5; abundance: -; CDR3aa: CASSQVGGGRETQYF
v_gene: TRBV6-5; j_gene: TRBJ2-7; abundance: -; CDR3aa: CASSSPGLLYEQYF
v_gene: TRBV5-1; j_gene: TRBJ2-2; abundance: -; CDR3aa: CASSLVQGGGELFF
v_gene: TRBV6-5; j_gene: TRBJ2-5; abundance: -; CDR3aa: CASLNRDRAYF
v_gene: TRBV5-6; j_gene: TRBJ2-7; abundance: few; CDR3aa: CASSGRDRRSYEQYF
v_gene: TRBV7-9; j_gene: TRBJ2-5; abundance: once; CDR3aa: CASSPRGPETQYF
v_gene: TRBV29-1; j_gene: TRBJ1-6; abundance: -; CDR3aa: CSVGSEANSPLHF
v_gene: TRBV6-5; j_gene: TRBJ2-7; abundance: -; CDR3aa: CASSLGTGSSEQYF
v_gene: TRBV5-6; j_gene: TRBJ2-1; abundance: -; CDR3aa: CASSSLAPEQFF
v_gene: TRBV19; j_gene: TRBJ2-3; abundance: -; CDR3aa: CASTVTGEPDTQYF
v_gene: TRBV7-6; j_gene: TRBJ2-3; abundance: -; CDR3aa: CASSLGLAGIPDTQYF
v_gene: TRBV6-5; j_gene: TRBJ1-1; abundance: -; CDR3aa: CASSSGTAMNTEAFF
v_gene: TRBV13; j_gene: TRBJ2-7; abundance: -; CDR3aa: CASSIRQALPSYEQYF
v_gene: TRBV9; j_gene: TRBJ2-2; abundance: once; CDR3aa: CASSLRAGGRPGELFF
v_gene: TRBV29-1; j_gene: TRBJ2-7; abundance: -; CDR3aa: CSVVDREGYEQYF
v_gene: TRBV4-1; j_gene: TRBJ2-7; abundance: few; CDR3aa: CASSQRGQGGEQYF
v_gene: TRBV9; j_gene: TRBJ2-1; abundance: -; CDR3aa: CASSGLSVNNEQFF
v_gene: TRBV4-3; j_gene: TRBJ1-5; abundance: few; CDR3aa: CASSQEEGLGQPQHF
v_gene: TRBV7-6; j_gene: TRBJ2-7; abundance: -; CDR3aa: CASSGWGQNYEQYF
v_gene: TRBV28; j_gene: TRBJ2-2; abundance: -; CDR3aa: CASSSPGINTGELFF
v_gene: TRBV5-1; j_gene: TRBJ2-5; abundance: -; CDR3aa: CASSPRVQETQYF
v_gene: TRBV30; j_gene: TRBJ2-7; abundance: -; CDR3aa: CACDRAAYEQYF
v_gene: TRBV7-6; j_gene: TRBJ2-3; abundance: -; CDR3aa: CASSLAPSTDTQYF
v_gene: TRBV19; j_gene: TRBJ2-1; abundance: -; CDR3aa: CASSIEGGANEQFF
v_gene: TRBV29-1; j_gene: TRBJ1-1; abundance: once; CDR3aa: CSVVFGGRGDTEAFF
v_gene: TRBV18; j_gene: TRBJ2-7; abundance: -; CDR3aa: CASSRTGSSYEQYF
v_gene: TRBV11-2; j_gene: TRBJ1-4; abundance: -; CDR3aa: CASSPGGRSHEKLFF
v_gene: TRBV18; j_gene: TRBJ2-5; abundance: -; CDR3aa: CASSPRNRGQETQYF
v_gene: TRBV5-4; j_gene: TRBJ2-1; abundance: -; CDR3aa: CASSSDTGTPGVDEQFF
v_gene: TRBV5-6; j_gene: TRBJ2-5; abundance: once; CDR3aa: CATGASGGAETQYF
v_gene: TRBV28; j_gene: TRBJ1-4; abundance: -; CDR3aa: CASRAQGDTTNEKLFF
v_gene: TRBV9; j_gene: TRBJ2-1; abundance: -; CDR3aa: CASSVGGTSGFEQFF
v_gene: TRBV9; j_gene: TRBJ2-7; abundance: -; CDR3aa: CASSSRGEGAYEQYF
v_gene: TRBV12-5; j_gene: TRBJ1-2; abundance: -; CDR3aa: CASGPARPVRSGYTF
v_gene: TRBV6-1; j_gene: TRBJ1-2; abundance: -; CDR3aa: CASREPPGQDNYGYTF